The next 22 T cell receptor beta chains were all read from a single sample in a study of blood T cell repertoires in COVID-19. This table comes from immunoSEQ multiplex PCR, and its TCRdb copy is limited to in-frame clones, with some not included. Of fewer than 700,000 clones listed, roughly 89% are singletons. Source material: peripheral blood. Receptors originate from a woman between 50 and 59 years old with COVID-19, enrolled during active disease.

The chain is built from TRBV7-9 and TRBJ2-1; possibly TRBD2 for D (6 bases). Between the trimmed V and J ends, which lost 5 bases and 4 bases, there was a span of 9 bases. The CDR3 sequence is 13 residues long. CDR1 is SEHNR, CDR2 FQNEAQ, per germline (reference sequence). The CDR3 loop is CASSPRGYNEQFF. The CDR3 DNA follows: TGTGCCAGCAGCCCTCGGGGGTACAATGAGCAGTTCTTC.

CDR3 protein: CASSPAGRPTDTQYF. CDR3 DNA sequence: TGTGCCAGCAGCCCGGCGGGGAGGCCCACAGATACGCAGTATTTT. The V gene is TRBV14, the J gene TRBJ2-3; a possible D gene is TRBD2 (6 bases). Deletions cut 4 bases from V and 2 bases from J, with 13 bases between. The CDR3 totals 15 residues. Germline V gives CDR1 SGHDN, CDR2 FVKESK.

This clone has more than one count but fewer than ten. The chain carries TRBV7-9 and TRBJ2-4, with 7 positions matching TRBD1. Germline-derived CDR1 and CDR2 are SEHNR and FQNEAQ (reference sequence). Trimming cost V 5 bases and J 7 bases; bases outside gene matches: 11. The CDR3 has 15 amino acids. The CDR3 sequence: CASSLPGTEGNIQYF. For the CDR3, the DNA is TGTGCCAGCAGCCTCCCCGGGACAGAAGGGAACATTCAGTACTTC. Supplemented by reference TRBV7-9 and TRBJ2-4, the full variable domain reads DTGVSQNPRHKITKRGQNVTFRCDPISEHNRLYWYRQTLGQGPEFLTYFQNEAQLEKSRLLSDRFSAERPKGSFSTLEIQRTEQGDSAMYLCASSLPGTEGNIQYFGAGTRLSVL.

The chain combines TRBV9 with TRBJ1-1; 7 bases match TRBD1. Per germline, CDR1 SGDLS and CDR2 YYNGEE. Trimming removed 0 bases from V and 1 base from J; junction bases left unmatched: 6. The CDR3 length is 16 residues. The DNA for the CDR3 is TGTGCCAGCAGCGTAGAGAAAGGGGGCAAGAACACTGAAGCTTTCTTT. Its protein product is CASSVEKGGKNTEAFF.

The chain recombines TRBV28 with TRBJ1-3, with D possibly TRBD1 on 6 matching bases. V dropped 6 bases and J dropped 2 bases, with 14 bases sitting between them. The germline V gene encodes CDR1 MDHEN and CDR2 SYDVKM. The CDR3 has 15 amino acids. The CDR3 nucleotides are TGTGCCAGCAGCTCGACCGGGACAACTGGAAACACCATATATTTT. This codes for CASSSTGTTGNTIYF.

The rearrangement joins TRBV9 to TRBJ2-1, with 8 positions matching TRBD2. CDR3 length equals 17 residues. V shed 0 bases and J 5 bases; nucleotides not matched to a gene: 10. Germline values: CDR1 SGDLS, CDR2 YYNGEE. The CDR3 nucleotides read TGTGCCAGCAGCGTAGGGGTGGGCGGGGGGACTAACAATGAGCAGTTCTTC. The encoded protein is CASSVGVGGGTNNEQFF.

The V and J genes are TRBV4-2 and TRBJ1-2; D might be TRBD1 (5 bases). CDR3 length: 15 residues. The ends were cut back, 1 base at V and 4 bases at J, with 13 bases in the middle. The V gene's germline CDR1 is LGHNA and CDR2 YNFKEQ. The CDR3 spells CASSQGAGQTYGYTF. CDR3 nucleotides: TGTGCCAGCAGCCAAGGGGCGGGGCAGACCTATGGCTACACCTTC.

The rearrangement links TRBV6-2 or TRBV6-3 to TRBJ2-5; tentative D call: TRBD2 (7 bases). The CDR3 is 15 amino acids. Germline-derived CDR1 and CDR2 are MNHEY and SVGEGT. V was cut by 3 bases and J by 1 base, with 12 bases left in between. In DNA, the CDR3 is TGTGCCAGCAGTTATAGAAGGGGGGGCCAAGAGACCCAGTACTTC. Amino acids: CASSYRRGGQETQYF.

The chain couples TRBV11-3 to TRBJ2-7; D unclear. CDR3 length equals 14 residues. CDR1 is SGHNT, CDR2 YENEEA, per germline. Deletions cut 7 bases from V and 0 bases from J, with 13 bases between. In DNA, the CDR3 is TGTGCCAGCAATCGGTCGGTTAGCTCCTACGAGCAGTACTTC. Protein sequence: CASNRSVSSYEQYF.

The V and J genes are TRBV27 and TRBJ2-7; TRBD1 matches 12 bases. Unmatched junction bases numbered 6, after V lost 7 bases and J lost 5 bases. From germline, CDR1 is MNHEY and CDR2 SMNVEV (reference sequence). The length of the CDR3 is 14 residues. The DNA of the CDR3 is TGTGCCAGCACCCAGGGGACAGGGGGCAACGAGCAGTACTTC. Translating gives CASTQGTGGNEQYF.

The chain joins TRBV18 to TRBJ2-5; 8 bases agree with TRBD2. Germline loops: CDR1 KGHSH, CDR2 LQKENI. V was clipped by 7 bases and J by 5 bases; unmatched bases: 9. The CDR3 length is 14 residues. The CDR3 sequence: CASFLGLATETQYF. The CDR3 coding sequence is TGTGCCAGCTTCCTTGGACTAGCAACGGAGACCCAGTACTTC.

A few counts support this clone. The CDR3 nucleotides read TGTGCCAGTAGTTCACCGATCCTACTAGCCAAAAACATTCAGTACTTC. This sequence encodes CASSSPILLAKNIQYF. The chain carries TRBV19 and TRBJ2-4; D ambiguous. CDR1 is LNHDA, CDR2 SQIVND, per germline (reference sequence). This CDR3 region has 16 residues. The ends were cut back, 5 bases at V and 0 bases at J, with 14 bases in the middle.

The J gene is TRBJ1-2, the V gene TRBV18, with D possibly matching TRBD1 (6 bases). This CDR3 has 16 residues. From germline, CDR1 is KGHSH and CDR2 LQKENI. The ends were cut back, 6 bases at V and 1 base at J, with 18 bases in the middle. CDR3 nucleotide sequence: TGTGCCAGCTCGTCGATGGGGACAACACTTAACTATGGCTACACCTTC. This sequence encodes CASSSMGTTLNYGYTF.

J is TRBJ2-7 and V is TRBV5-6, with TRBD1 matching over 9 bases. V dropped 2 bases and J dropped 6; count of bases not matched to a gene: 6. Per germline, CDR1 SGHDT and CDR2 YYEEEE. This CDR3 is built from 14 residues. This chain's CDR3 is CASSFITGGGEQYF. DNA for the CDR3: TGTGCCAGCAGCTTCATAACAGGGGGCGGCGAGCAGTACTTC. Complete variable domain (other parts from reference TRBV5-6 and TRBJ2-7): DAGVTQSPTHLIKTRGQQVTLRCSPKSGHDTVSWYQQALGQGPQFIFQYYEEEERQRGNFPDRFSGHQFPNYSSELNVNALLLGDSALYLCASSFITGGGEQYFGPGTRLTVT.

This clone was seen only once. The genes are TRBV2 and TRBJ1-4, with 8 bases matching TRBD1. The germline V gene has CDR1 SNHLY and CDR2 FYNNEI. The CDR3 covers 14 residues. The V and J ends lost 5 bases and 4 bases, in that order; junction bases with no gene match: 3. CDR3 DNA: TGTGCCAGCAGTCGGGACAGGCATAATGAAAAACTGTTTTTT. The encoded protein is CASSRDRHNEKLFF.

With regard to this clone: Other DNA sequences in the sample encode the same CDR3. This sequence joins TRBV2 and TRBJ1-1; D gene ambiguous. Trimming removed 3 bases at V and 1 base at J, with 6 bases between. Germline CDR1 is SNHLY and CDR2 is FYNNEI. This CDR3 comprises 13 residues. The CDR3 region is CASSEWQNTEAFF. DNA for the CDR3: TGTGCCAGCAGTGAGTGGCAGAACACTGAAGCTTTCTTT.

This chain connects TRBV5-1 to TRBJ1-5, with 9 bases that match TRBD1. J was trimmed by 5 bases and V by 4 bases; bases with no gene match: 7. There are 15 residues in the CDR3. Germline V gene lookup returns CDR1 SGHRS and CDR2 YFSETQ. The CDR3 here is CASSEGQGKDQPQHF. The DNA for the CDR3 is TGCGCCAGCAGCGAGGGACAGGGAAAGGATCAGCCCCAGCATTTT. Combining the CDR3 with reference TRBV5-1 and TRBJ1-5 gives the whole variable domain KAGVTQTPRYLIKTRGQQVTLSCSPISGHRSVSWYQQTPGQGLQFLFEYFSETQRNKGNFPGRFSGRQFSNSRSEMNVSTLELGDSALYLCASSEGQGKDQPQHFGDGTRLSIL.

CDR3 nucleotides: TGCGCCAGCAGCCTTCGGGGACAGGCTAGCAATCAGCCCCAGCATTTT. It codes for CASSLRGQASNQPQHF. This chain connects TRBV4-1 to TRBJ1-5, with 8 bases aligning to TRBD1. CDR3 length equals 16 residues. V shed 4 bases, J shed 0 bases, and the junction held 5 bases outside the gene matches. The germline gives CDR1 MGHRA, CDR2 YSYEKL.

The chain uses TRBV6-1 and TRBJ1-2, with a possible D match to TRBD1 (5 bases). The CDR3 has 13 residues. CDR1 is MNHNS and CDR2 is SASEGT in the germline V gene. V dropped 2 bases and J dropped 5 bases, with 9 bases sitting between them. CDR3 nucleotides: TGTGCCAGCAGTGAAAGGGGAGGGTATGGCTACACCTTC. Its protein product is CASSERGGYGYTF.

The chain has TRBV5-1 and TRBJ1-2; 10 nucleotides agree with TRBD1. Germline lookup yields CDR1 SGHRS and CDR2 YFSETQ. Trimming took 0 bases from V and 2 from J; bases not matched to a gene: 7. The CDR3 sequence is 17 residues long. Here the CDR3 reads CASSLEGTGVTNYGYTF. The CDR3 DNA follows: TGCGCCAGCAGCTTGGAAGGGACAGGGGTTACAAACTATGGCTACACCTTC.

Here the CDR3 reads CASSWGGQEFSYEQYF. For the CDR3, the DNA is TGCGCCAGCAGCTGGGGGGGACAGGAATTCTCCTACGAGCAGTACTTC. This chain links TRBV5-1 with TRBJ2-7, with D tentatively TRBD1 (8 bases). CDR1 and CDR2 from the germline V gene are SGHRS and YFSETQ. This CDR3 is built from 16 residues. V gave up 3 bases and J gave up 0 bases, with 16 bases separating them.

This clone was recorded only once. The chain joins TRBV10-1 to TRBJ2-3; 7 bases are a match to TRBD2. The V gene's germline CDR1 is WNHNN and CDR2 SYGVQD (reference sequence). The CDR3 contains 14 residues. V lost 7 bases and J lost 6; bases outside the gene matches: 10. The CDR3 DNA reads as TGCGCCAGCATCGGACTAGTTGAGGGTGATACGCAGTATTTT. Translation: CASIGLVEGDTQYF.